This T cell receptor (beta chain) was obtained from a study of regulatory T cells in long-lasting Graves disease. Study-level findings and limits: Persistent disease preferred TRBV28, TRBJ1-2 and TRBJ2-5; new disease, TRBV20-1 and TRBJ2-1.

Germline loops: CDR1 SGHNT, CDR2 YYREEE (reference sequence). This CDR3 region has 15 residues. V was clipped by 5 bases and J by 5 bases, with 19 bases between them. Building the TCR beta libraries relied on iRepertoire HTBI primers, and CDR3 regions underwent Arm-PCR. One entry per CDR3 protein results from TCRdb running MiXCR on the multiplex PCR reads. The sample includes about 520,000 distinct CDR3 sequences, around 13% seen only once; the top ten take over 7%. As to time point: newly diagnosed GD, antithyroid drugs for less than 3 months. RNA from PBMCs was the source of the TCR library. The patients were drawn from one endocrinology department in Xi'an, China. There are many counts of this clonotype. Its antigen is unknown. These data also featured in a second study, about T cells in Graves' hyperthyroidism and ophthalmopathy. That source adds: Each diagnosis was grounded in clinical symptoms, serum thyroxine and TRAb, thyroid ultrasound, and orbital computed tomography.

The rearrangement joins TRBV5-4 to TRBJ1-1; D ambiguous. This specimen consisted of peripheral blood mononuclear cells (PBMCs), obtained at new diagnosis, from a patient treated with antithyroid drugs. This sequence originates from a woman between 25 and 40 years old with Graves disease. The CDR3, as DNA: TGTGCCAGCAGGGGCGAGACTCTTGGTGGGACTGAAGCTTTCTTT. Protein: CASRGETLGGTEAFF. The full variable domain, its missing parts supplied by reference TRBV5-4 and TRBJ1-1, is ETGVTQSPTHLIKTRGQQVTLRCSSQSGHNTVSWYQQALGQGPQFIFQYYREEENGRGNFPPRFSGLQFPNYSSELNVNALELDDSALYLCASRGETLGGTEAFFGQGTRLTVV.